The 26 T cell receptor beta chains given below trace back to one sample, sequenced in a study of cytomegalovirus exposure and HLA in healthy donors. Repertoires were generated with immunoSEQ multiplex PCR, while TCRdb's copy carries only in-frame clones and drops some. The table lists about 66,000 clones, approximately 96% of them singletons. Sequencing used PBMCs. These receptors were taken from a man aged 18 to 29 in good health and CMV-seronegative.

The CDR3 spells CASSPRGRNTGNEQFF. The CDR3 DNA sequence: TGTGCCAGCTCACCTCGCGGGAGGAACACGGGCAATGAGCAGTTCTTC. V is TRBV18 and J is TRBJ2-1; 8 positions agree with TRBD2. This CDR3 is 16 amino acids long. The V gene end was trimmed by 3 bases and the J gene end by 6 bases; junction bases not matched to a gene: 10. Germline CDR1 is KGHSH and CDR2 is LQKENI.

J is TRBJ2-2 and V is TRBV9; unclear D gene. Germline loops: CDR1 SGDLS, CDR2 YYNGEE. V was shortened by 0 bases and J by 4 bases, with 10 bases between the two germline ends. There are 15 residues in the CDR3. In DNA, the CDR3 is TGTGCCAGCAGCGTAGACAGCTCGGCCACCGGGGAGCTGTTTTTT. Its translation: CASSVDSSATGELFF.

The CDR3 DNA follows: TGTGCCAGCGCCCTGACAGGCTACAATGAGCAGTTCTTC. This codes for CASALTGYNEQFF. This chain links TRBV7-2 with TRBJ2-1, with a possible D match to TRBD1 (6 bases). Trimming took off 8 bases at V and 3 bases at J, with 11 bases between the two ends. The CDR3 contains 13 residues. Germline lookup yields CDR1 SGHTA and CDR2 FQGNSA.

This chain joins TRBV28 and TRBJ2-2; 10 bases are a match to TRBD2. Germline V lookup: CDR1 MDHEN, CDR2 SYDVKM. With 7 bases clipped from V and 10 bases from J, the junction kept 24 bases outside the gene matches. The CDR3 has 19 residues. The CDR3: CASTTFLAGVTPSRVELFF. The CDR3 DNA sequence: TGTGCCAGCACAACCTTCCTAGCGGGAGTTACTCCTTCCAGGGTGGAGCTGTTTTTT.

The chain joins TRBV27 to TRBJ2-7; 7 bases align to TRBD2. V was pared by 2 bases and J by 0 bases, with 4 bases of the junction left unmatched. Germline V CDR1 and CDR2: MNHEY, SMNVEV (reference sequence). There are 15 residues in the CDR3. CDR3 nucleotides: TGTGCCAGCAGTTTACTTCGGGAGGCCTCCTACGAGCAGTACTTC. Translated, it gives CASSLLREASYEQYF.

This clone was seen only once. The J gene is TRBJ2-7, the V gene TRBV7-9; D is perhaps TRBD1 (5 bases). Germline V gives CDR1 SEHNR, CDR2 FQNEAQ (reference sequence). CDR3 length equals 15 residues. Trimming took off 5 bases at V and 3 bases at J, with 17 bases between the two ends. The CDR3 loop reads CASSPPGRVRYEQYF. The DNA for the CDR3 is TGTGCCAGCAGCCCGCCCGGCAGGGTACGCTACGAGCAGTACTTC.

This chain uses TRBV9 with TRBJ1-5, with 7 positions matching TRBD1. Germline V gene lookup returns CDR1 SGDLS and CDR2 YYNGEE. V dropped 3 bases and J dropped 5; count of bases not matched to a gene: 8. CDR3 length: 15 residues. CDR3 sequence: CASSAEDREDQPQHF. Here the CDR3 DNA reads TGTGCCAGCAGCGCCGAAGACAGGGAAGATCAGCCCCAGCATTTT. Full variable domain (outside the CDR3, taken from reference TRBV9 and TRBJ1-5): DSGVTQTPKHLITATGQRVTLRCSPRSGDLSVYWYQQSLDQGLQFLIQYYNGEERAKGNILERFSAQQFPDLHSELNLSSLELGDSALYFCASSAEDREDQPQHFGDGTRLSIL.

The chain couples TRBV4-2 to TRBJ2-7; D may be TRBD2 (6 bases). Between the trimmed V and J ends, which lost 4 bases and 0 bases, there was a span of 19 bases. Germline V gives CDR1 LGHNA, CDR2 YNFKEQ. The CDR3 is 17 amino acids. CDR3 in amino acids: CASSPRNPEGSSYEQYF. The CDR3 nucleotides are TGTGCCAGCAGCCCGAGGAACCCGGAGGGTAGCTCCTACGAGCAGTACTTC.

The chain couples TRBV7-4 to TRBJ1-1; 7 nucleotides line up with TRBD1. CDR3 length equals 16 residues. Germline loops: CDR1 SGHVT, CDR2 SQSDAQ. V lost 9 bases, J lost 0 bases, and 13 bases stayed unmatched. CDR3: CARPPQTGQLNTEAFF. CDR3 DNA: TGTGCCAGACCTCCTCAGACGGGACAGTTGAACACTGAAGCTTTCTTT.

The J gene is TRBJ1-1, the V gene TRBV19, with D maybe TRBD1 (5 bases). This CDR3 contains 11 residues. CDR1 and CDR2 (germline): LNHDA, SQIVND (reference sequence). V lost 11 bases, J lost 3 bases, and 10 bases lay in between. CDR3 in DNA: TGTGCCGGGGGGGGTGACACTGAAGCTTTCTTT. The encoded protein is CAGGGDTEAFF.

The J gene is TRBJ1-4, the V gene TRBV18; D is undetermined. The germline V gene encodes CDR1 KGHSH and CDR2 LQKENI. The CDR3 is 12 amino acids. V dropped 0 bases and J dropped 8 bases, with 4 bases sitting between them. CDR3 loop: CASSPPGEKLFF. CDR3 in DNA: TGTGCCAGCTCACCACCGGGCGAAAAACTGTTTTTT. The full variable domain, completed using reference TRBV18 and TRBJ1-4, is NAGVMQNPRHLVRRRGQEARLRCSPMKGHSHVYWYRQLPEEGLKFMVYLQKENIIDESGMPKERFSAEFPKEGPSILRIQQVVRGDSAAYFCASSPPGEKLFFGSGTQLSVL.

J is TRBJ2-1 and V is TRBV15; 7 nucleotides match TRBD2. The germline V gene has CDR1 LNHNV and CDR2 YYDKDF (reference sequence). J gave up 4 bases and V 6 bases, and 9 bases lay outside the gene matches. This CDR3 is built from 15 residues. The chain's CDR3 is CATSFGGRRYNEQFF. The CDR3 DNA reads TGTGCCACCAGTTTCGGCGGGAGACGGTACAATGAGCAGTTCTTC.

V and J are TRBV7-9 and TRBJ1-2; 9 positions agree with TRBD1. The trim removed 4 bases at V and 6 bases at J, leaving 12 bases unmatched. CDR1 and CDR2 (germline): SEHNR, FQNEAQ (reference sequence). CDR3 length equals 16 residues. CDR3 loop: CASSWDPGQGAHGYTF. CDR3 nucleotide sequence: TGTGCCAGCAGCTGGGACCCGGGACAGGGAGCCCATGGCTACACCTTC.

This chain connects TRBV20-1 to TRBJ1-2, with D unclear. V shed 6 bases and J shed 11 bases, with 13 bases lying between them. This CDR3 spans 10 amino acids. Germline values: CDR1 DFQATT, CDR2 SNEGSKA (reference sequence). The CDR3 here is CSAEHALYTF. CDR3 sequence (DNA): TGCAGTGCCGAACATGCTCTGTACACCTTC.

CDR3 region: CASSSTGGGGYTF. The CDR3 region has the DNA TGTGCCAGCAGCTCCACGGGGGGTGGCGGCTACACCTTC. The gene calls are TRBV7-9 and TRBJ1-2, with D possibly TRBD1 on 5 matching bases. This CDR3 region has 13 residues. The V and J ends lost 4 bases and 8 bases respectively, with 14 bases between them. CDR1 is SEHNR, CDR2 FQNEAQ, per germline (reference sequence).

This chain connects TRBV29-1 to TRBJ2-5; no clear D gene. The ends were cut back, 7 bases at V and 0 bases at J, with 9 bases in the middle. The CDR3 spans 12 residues. Germline V gene data show CDR1 as SQVTM and CDR2 as ANQGSEA. CDR3: CSATDNQETQYF. Written as DNA, the CDR3 is TGCAGCGCTACCGACAACCAAGAGACCCAGTACTTC. Together with reference TRBV29-1 and TRBJ2-5, the CDR3 gives the full variable domain: SAVISQKPSRDICQRGTSLTIQCQVDSQVTMMFWYRQQPGQSLTLIATANQGSEATYESGFVIDKFPISRPNLTFSTLTVSNMSPEDSSIYLCSATDNQETQYFGPGTRLLVL.

The chain is built from TRBV18 and TRBJ1-1; 7 bases are shared with TRBD1. Germline CDR1 is KGHSH and CDR2 is LQKENI. The ends lost 6 bases at V and 4 bases at J; junction bases unmatched: 8. The CDR3 is made up of 14 amino acids. The CDR3 is CASSPGGMGTEAFF. In nucleotides, the CDR3 is TGTGCCAGCTCTCCAGGGGGGATGGGCACTGAAGCTTTCTTT.

This chain joins TRBV28 and TRBJ2-4; 9 nucleotides line up with TRBD1. Unmatched junction bases numbered 3, after V lost 6 bases and J lost 6 bases. Germline CDR1 reads MDHEN; CDR2 reads SYDVKM. This CDR3 comprises 13 residues. The CDR3 is CASRVGQGNIQYF. CDR3 nucleotides: TGTGCCAGCAGGGTGGGACAGGGAAACATTCAGTACTTC. The whole variable domain, remainder taken from reference TRBV28 and TRBJ2-4, is DVKVTQSSRYLVKRTGEKVFLECVQDMDHENMFWYRQDPGLGLRLIYFSYDVKMKEKGDIPEGYSVSREKKERFSLILESASTNQTSMYLCASRVGQGNIQYFGAGTRLSVL.

The chain joins TRBV4-3 to TRBJ1-2, with D unclear. The germline V gene has CDR1 LGHNA and CDR2 YSLEER. Trimming left V 0 bases short and J 6 bases short, with 8 bases between. This CDR3 contains 13 residues. The CDR3 DNA reads as TGCGCCAGCAGCCAAGAGATGGAGGATGGCTACACCTTC. Translating it yields CASSQEMEDGYTF.

The chain has TRBV11-2 and TRBJ2-3; TRBD2 matches 10 bases. V was pared by 5 bases and J by 0 bases, with 5 bases of the junction left unmatched. From germline, CDR1 is SGHAT and CDR2 FQNNGV. This CDR3 has 16 amino acids. The CDR3 loop reads CASSPGLAPSTDTQYF. For the CDR3, the DNA is TGTGCCAGCAGCCCGGGACTAGCGCCTAGCACAGATACGCAGTATTTT.

The CDR3 bases are TGTGCCAGCAGTTCGTCGAGGAGGGGGCAGGGTCAGCCCCAGCATTTT. Protein: CASSSSRRGQGQPQHF. The gene calls are TRBV28 and TRBJ1-5; TRBD1 aligns across 7 bases. Germline trimming cut 4 bases from V and 6 bases from J; bases unmatched to any gene: 12. Germline V gives CDR1 MDHEN, CDR2 SYDVKM. This CDR3 contains 16 residues.

This clone was observed a single time. The V and J genes are TRBV5-4 and TRBJ2-2; 11 bases map to TRBD2. CDR1 is SGHNT, CDR2 YYREEE, per germline (reference sequence). There are 18 residues in the CDR3. V gave up 4 bases and J gave up 5 bases; unmatched junction bases: 13. DNA for the CDR3: TGTGCCAGCAGCCCCGGGACTAGCGGAACATCGGCGACCGGGGAGCTGTTTTTT. Amino acids: CASSPGTSGTSATGELFF.

V and J are TRBV28 and TRBJ1-5; D is ambiguous. Deletions cut 6 bases from V and 6 bases from J, with 9 bases between. The CDR3 runs to 12 residues. Germline-derived CDR1 and CDR2 are MDHEN and SYDVKM. The CDR3 sequence is CASRESRQPQHF. The CDR3 DNA sequence: TGTGCCAGCAGAGAGTCTCGTCAGCCCCAGCATTTT.

This chain connects TRBV27 to TRBJ2-5; the match to TRBD2 covers 11 bases. Unmatched junction bases numbered 8, after V lost 0 bases and J lost 5 bases. The germline CDR1 and CDR2 sequences are MNHEY and SMNVEV (reference sequence). This CDR3 is 17 amino acids long. CDR3 residues: CASSLSVAGGPWETQYF. The CDR3 DNA reads as TGTGCCAGCAGTTTATCGGTAGCGGGAGGGCCGTGGGAGACCCAGTACTTC.

The chain couples TRBV29-1 to TRBJ2-7; D is uncertain. CDR3 length: 15 residues. V lost 3 bases, J lost 3 bases, and 18 bases lay in between. Per the germline V gene, CDR1 is SQVTM and CDR2 is ANQGSEA. The DNA of the CDR3 is TGCAGCGTTGAGACCGAGCGCAGCGACCGCTACGAGCAGTACTTC. Its protein product is CSVETERSDRYEQYF.

The chain uses TRBV28 and TRBJ2-1, with 9 bases aligning to TRBD1. Germline CDR1 and CDR2: MDHEN and SYDVKM. CDR3 length: 14 residues. The trim removed 4 bases at V and 8 bases at J, leaving 6 bases unmatched. CDR3 loop: CASSWTGEGDEQFF. As DNA, the CDR3 is TGTGCCAGCAGTTGGACAGGGGAAGGCGATGAGCAGTTCTTC.